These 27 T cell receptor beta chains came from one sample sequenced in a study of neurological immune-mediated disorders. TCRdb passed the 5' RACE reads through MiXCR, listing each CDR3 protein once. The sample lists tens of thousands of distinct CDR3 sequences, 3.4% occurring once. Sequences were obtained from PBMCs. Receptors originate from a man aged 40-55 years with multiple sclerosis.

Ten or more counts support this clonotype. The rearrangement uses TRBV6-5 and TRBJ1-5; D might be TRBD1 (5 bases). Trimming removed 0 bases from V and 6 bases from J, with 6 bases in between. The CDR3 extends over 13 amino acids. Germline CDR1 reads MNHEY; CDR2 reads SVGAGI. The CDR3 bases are TGTGCCAGCAGTTACTCAAGGGGTCAGCCCCAGCATTTT. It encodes CASSYSRGQPQHF.

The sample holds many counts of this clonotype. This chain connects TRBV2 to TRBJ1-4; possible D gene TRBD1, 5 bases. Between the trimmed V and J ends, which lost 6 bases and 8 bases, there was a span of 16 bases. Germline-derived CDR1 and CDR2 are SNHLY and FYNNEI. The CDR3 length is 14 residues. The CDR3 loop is CASRGGTSAEKLFF. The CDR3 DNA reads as TGTGCCAGCAGGGGCGGGACCTCAGCCGAAAAACTGTTTTTT.

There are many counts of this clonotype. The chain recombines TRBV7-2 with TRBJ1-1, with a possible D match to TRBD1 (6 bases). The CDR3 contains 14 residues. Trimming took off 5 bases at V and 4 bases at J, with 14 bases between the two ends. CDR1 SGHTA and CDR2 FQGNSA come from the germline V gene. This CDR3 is CASSAQGWGTEAFF. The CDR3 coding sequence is TGTGCCAGCAGCGCCCAGGGGTGGGGCACTGAAGCTTTCTTT.

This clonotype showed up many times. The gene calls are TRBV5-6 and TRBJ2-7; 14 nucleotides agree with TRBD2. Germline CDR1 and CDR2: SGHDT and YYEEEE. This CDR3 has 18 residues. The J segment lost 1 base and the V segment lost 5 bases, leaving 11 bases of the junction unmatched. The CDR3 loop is CASSSTGTSGSPSYEQYF. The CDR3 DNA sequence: TGTGCCAGCAGTTCTACCGGGACTAGCGGGAGTCCATCCTACGAGCAGTACTTC. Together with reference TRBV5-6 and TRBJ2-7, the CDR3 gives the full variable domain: DAGVTQSPTHLIKTRGQQVTLRCSPKSGHDTVSWYQQALGQGPQFIFQYYEEEERQRGNFPDRFSGHQFPNYSSELNVNALLLGDSALYLCASSSTGTSGSPSYEQYFGPGTRLTVT.

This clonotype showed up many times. The CDR3 loop is CASSLGGELYEQYF. As DNA, the CDR3 is TGTGCCAGCAGTTTGGGGGGAGAACTCTACGAGCAGTACTTC. The chain carries TRBV12-3 or TRBV12-4 and TRBJ2-7; TRBD2 might be the D (6 bases). Trimming removed 3 bases from V and 3 bases from J, with 12 bases in between. There are 14 residues in the CDR3.

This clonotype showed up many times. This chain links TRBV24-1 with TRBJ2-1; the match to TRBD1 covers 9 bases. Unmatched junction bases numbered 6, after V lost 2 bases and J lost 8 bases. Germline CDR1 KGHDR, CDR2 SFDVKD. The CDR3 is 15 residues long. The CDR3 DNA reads TGTGCCACCAGTGATTCGGGACAGGGAATGTATGAGCAGTTCTTC. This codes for CATSDSGQGMYEQFF.

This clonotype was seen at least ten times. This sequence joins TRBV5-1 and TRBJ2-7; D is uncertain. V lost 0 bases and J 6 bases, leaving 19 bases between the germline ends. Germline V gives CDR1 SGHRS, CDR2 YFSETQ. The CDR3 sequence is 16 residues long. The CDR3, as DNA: TGCGCCAGCAGCTTGGGCGCCAGTAACCTACATGTCGAGCAGTACTTC. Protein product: CASSLGASNLHVEQYF.

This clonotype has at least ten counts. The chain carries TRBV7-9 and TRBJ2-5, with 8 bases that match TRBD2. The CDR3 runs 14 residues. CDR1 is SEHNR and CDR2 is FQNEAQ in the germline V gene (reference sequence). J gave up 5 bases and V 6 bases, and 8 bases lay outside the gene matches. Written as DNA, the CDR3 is TGTGCCAGCAGTCCTCGGGGGGGTCGGGAGACCCAGTACTTC. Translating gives CASSPRGGRETQYF.

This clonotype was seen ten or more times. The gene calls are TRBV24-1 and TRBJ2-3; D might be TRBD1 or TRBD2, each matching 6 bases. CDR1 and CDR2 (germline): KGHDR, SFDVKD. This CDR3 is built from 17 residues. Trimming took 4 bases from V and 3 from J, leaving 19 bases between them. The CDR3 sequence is CATSDPTGGGSTDTQYF. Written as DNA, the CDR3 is TGTGCCACCAGTGACCCGACAGGAGGGGGTTCGACAGATACGCAGTATTTT.

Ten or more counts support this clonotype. DNA of the CDR3: TGCAGCGTGCGCGACAGGGCCCCCTACAATGAGCAGTTCTTC. Protein product: CSVRDRAPYNEQFF. The rearrangement joins TRBV29-1 to TRBJ2-1; 7 bases map to TRBD1. V dropped 6 bases and J dropped 2; count of bases not matched to a gene: 7. CDR3 length equals 14 residues. Germline loops: CDR1 SQVTM, CDR2 ANQGSEA.

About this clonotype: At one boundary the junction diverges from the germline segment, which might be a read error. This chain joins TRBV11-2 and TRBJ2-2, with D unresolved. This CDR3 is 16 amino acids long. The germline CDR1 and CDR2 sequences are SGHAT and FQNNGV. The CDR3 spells CANSLVRGPNTVELFF. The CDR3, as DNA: TGTGCCAACAGCTTAGTGCGAGGCCCGAACACCGTGGAGCTGTTTTTT.

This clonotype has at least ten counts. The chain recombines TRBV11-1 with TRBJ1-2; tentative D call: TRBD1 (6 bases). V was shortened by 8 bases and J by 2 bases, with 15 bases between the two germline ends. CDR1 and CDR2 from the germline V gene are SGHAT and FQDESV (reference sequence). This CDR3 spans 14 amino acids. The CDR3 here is CASSRGATNYGYTF. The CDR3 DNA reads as TGTGCCAGCTCCCGGGGGGCAACGAACTATGGCTACACCTTC.

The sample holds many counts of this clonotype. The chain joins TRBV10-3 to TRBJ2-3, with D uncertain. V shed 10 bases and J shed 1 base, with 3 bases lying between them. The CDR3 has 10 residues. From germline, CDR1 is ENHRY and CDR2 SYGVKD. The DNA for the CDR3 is TGTGCCAGTGGCACAGATACGCAGTATTTT. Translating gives CASGTDTQYF.

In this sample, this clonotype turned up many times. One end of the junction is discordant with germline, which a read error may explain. The CDR3 DNA reads as TGTGCCAGCAGCTTAGCGGGGGACACAGATACGCAGTATTTT. It encodes CASSLAGDTDTQYF. The genes are TRBV12-3 or TRBV12-4 and TRBJ2-3; TRBD2 agrees at 9 bases. CDR3 length: 14 amino acids.

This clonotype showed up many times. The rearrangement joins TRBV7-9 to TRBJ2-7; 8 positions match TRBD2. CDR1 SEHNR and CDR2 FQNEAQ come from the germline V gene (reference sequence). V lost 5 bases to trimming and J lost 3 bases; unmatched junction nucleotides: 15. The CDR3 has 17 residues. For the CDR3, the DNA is TGTGCCAGCAGCCTTCTACCTCAATCGACTAGCGTCTACGAGCAGTACTTC. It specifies CASSLLPQSTSVYEQYF.

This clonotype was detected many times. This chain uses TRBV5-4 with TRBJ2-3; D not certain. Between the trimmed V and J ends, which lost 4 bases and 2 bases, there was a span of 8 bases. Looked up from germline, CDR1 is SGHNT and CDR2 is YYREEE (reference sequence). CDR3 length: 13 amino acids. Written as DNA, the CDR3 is TGTGCCAGCAGCCCCGTTTCCACAGATACGCAGTATTTT. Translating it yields CASSPVSTDTQYF.

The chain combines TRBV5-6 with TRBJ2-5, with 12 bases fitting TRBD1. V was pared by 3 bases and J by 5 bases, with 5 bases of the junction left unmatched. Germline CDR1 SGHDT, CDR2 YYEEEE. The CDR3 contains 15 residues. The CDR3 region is CASSSGTGGLETQYF. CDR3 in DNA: TGTGCCAGCAGCTCAGGGACAGGGGGCCTGGAGACCCAGTACTTC.

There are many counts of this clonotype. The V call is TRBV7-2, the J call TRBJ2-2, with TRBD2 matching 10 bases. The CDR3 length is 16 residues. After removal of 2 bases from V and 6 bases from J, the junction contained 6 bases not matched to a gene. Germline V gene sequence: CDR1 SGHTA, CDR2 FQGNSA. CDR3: CASSLQLAGNAGELFF. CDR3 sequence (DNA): TGTGCCAGCAGCTTACAACTAGCGGGGAATGCCGGGGAGCTGTTTTTT.

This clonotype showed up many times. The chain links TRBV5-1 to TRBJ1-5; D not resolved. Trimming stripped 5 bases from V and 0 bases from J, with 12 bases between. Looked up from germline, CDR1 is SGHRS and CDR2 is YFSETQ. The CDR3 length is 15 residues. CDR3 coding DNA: TGCGCCAGCAGAAAAGGGCCGAGTAGCAATCAGCCCCAGCATTTT. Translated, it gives CASRKGPSSNQPQHF. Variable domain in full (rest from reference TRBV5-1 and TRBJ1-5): KAGVTQTPRYLIKTRGQQVTLSCSPISGHRSVSWYQQTPGQGLQFLFEYFSETQRNKGNFPGRFSGRQFSNSRSEMNVSTLELGDSALYLCASRKGPSSNQPQHFGDGTRLSIL.

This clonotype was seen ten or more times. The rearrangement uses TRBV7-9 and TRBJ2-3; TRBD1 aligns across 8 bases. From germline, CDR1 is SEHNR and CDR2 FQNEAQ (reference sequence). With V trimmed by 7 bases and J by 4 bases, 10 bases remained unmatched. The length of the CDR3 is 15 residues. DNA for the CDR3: TGTGCCAGCAATGTGGACAGGGTTAAGCCAGATACGCAGTATTTT. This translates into CASNVDRVKPDTQYF. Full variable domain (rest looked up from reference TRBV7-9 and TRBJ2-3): DTGVSQNPRHKITKRGQNVTFRCDPISEHNRLYWYRQTLGQGPEFLTYFQNEAQLEKSRLLSDRFSAERPKGSFSTLEIQRTEQGDSAMYLCASNVDRVKPDTQYFGPGTRLTVL.

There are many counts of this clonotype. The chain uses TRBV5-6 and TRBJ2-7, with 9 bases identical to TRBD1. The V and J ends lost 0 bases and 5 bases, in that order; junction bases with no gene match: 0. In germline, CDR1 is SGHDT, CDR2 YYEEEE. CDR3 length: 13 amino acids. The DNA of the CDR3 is TGTGCCAGCAGCTTGGGGGACAGGGACGAGCAGTACTTC. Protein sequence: CASSLGDRDEQYF.

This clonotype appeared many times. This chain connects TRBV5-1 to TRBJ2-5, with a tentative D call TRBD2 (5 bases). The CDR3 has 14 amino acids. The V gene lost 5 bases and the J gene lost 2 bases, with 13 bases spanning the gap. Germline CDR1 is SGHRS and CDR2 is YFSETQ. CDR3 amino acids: CASSIRSVQETQYF. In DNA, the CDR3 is TGCGCCAGCAGTATCCGTAGCGTACAAGAGACCCAGTACTTC. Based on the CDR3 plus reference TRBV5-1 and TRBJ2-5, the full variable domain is KAGVTQTPRYLIKTRGQQVTLSCSPISGHRSVSWYQQTPGQGLQFLFEYFSETQRNKGNFPGRFSGRQFSNSRSEMNVSTLELGDSALYLCASSIRSVQETQYFGPGTRLLVL.

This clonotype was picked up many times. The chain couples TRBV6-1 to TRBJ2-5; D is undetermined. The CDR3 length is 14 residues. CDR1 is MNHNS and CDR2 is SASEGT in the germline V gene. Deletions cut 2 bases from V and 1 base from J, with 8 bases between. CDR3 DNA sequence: TGTGCCAGCAGTGAATCCCCCAGCCAAGAGACCCAGTACTTC. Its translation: CASSESPSQETQYF.

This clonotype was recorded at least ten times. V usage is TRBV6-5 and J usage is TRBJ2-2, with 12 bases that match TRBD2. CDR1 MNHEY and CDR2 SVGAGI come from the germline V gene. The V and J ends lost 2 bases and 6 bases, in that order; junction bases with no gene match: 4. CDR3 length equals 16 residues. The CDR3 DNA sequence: TGTGCCAGCAGTTACCCGCTAGCGGGAGGGCCCGGGGAGCTGTTTTTT. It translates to CASSYPLAGGPGELFF.

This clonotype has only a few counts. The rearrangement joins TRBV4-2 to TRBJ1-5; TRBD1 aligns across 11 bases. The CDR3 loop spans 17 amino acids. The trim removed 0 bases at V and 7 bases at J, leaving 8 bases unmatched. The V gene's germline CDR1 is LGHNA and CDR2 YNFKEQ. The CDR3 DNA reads TGTGCCAGCAGCCAAGAAGGGTGGACAGGGGGCCTGCAGCCCCAGCATTTT. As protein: CASSQEGWTGGLQPQHF.

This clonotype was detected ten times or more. The CDR3 region has the DNA TGTGCCAGCAGCTCAAGCGGGGGGAGCTCCTACAATGAGCAGTTCTTC. Its protein is CASSSSGGSSYNEQFF. The gene calls are TRBV7-7 and TRBJ2-1; 9 bases map to TRBD2. Germline values: CDR1 SSHAT, CDR2 FNYEAQ (reference sequence). V shed 4 bases, J shed 0 bases, and the junction held 4 bases outside the gene matches. The CDR3 loop spans 16 amino acids. Full variable domain (remainder filled in from reference TRBV7-7 and TRBJ2-1): GAGVSQSPRYKVTKRGQDVTLRCDPISSHATLYWYQQALGQGPEFLTYFNYEAQPDKSGLPSDRFSAERPEGSISTLTIQRTEQRDSAMYRCASSSSGGSSYNEQFFGPGTRLTVL.

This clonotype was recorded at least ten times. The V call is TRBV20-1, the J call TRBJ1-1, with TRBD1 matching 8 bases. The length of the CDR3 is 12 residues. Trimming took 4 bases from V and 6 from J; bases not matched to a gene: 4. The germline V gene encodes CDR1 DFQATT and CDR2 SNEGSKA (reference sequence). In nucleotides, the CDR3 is TGCAGTGCTAAAACGACAGGGGCTGAAGCTTTCTTT. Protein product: CSAKTTGAEAFF.